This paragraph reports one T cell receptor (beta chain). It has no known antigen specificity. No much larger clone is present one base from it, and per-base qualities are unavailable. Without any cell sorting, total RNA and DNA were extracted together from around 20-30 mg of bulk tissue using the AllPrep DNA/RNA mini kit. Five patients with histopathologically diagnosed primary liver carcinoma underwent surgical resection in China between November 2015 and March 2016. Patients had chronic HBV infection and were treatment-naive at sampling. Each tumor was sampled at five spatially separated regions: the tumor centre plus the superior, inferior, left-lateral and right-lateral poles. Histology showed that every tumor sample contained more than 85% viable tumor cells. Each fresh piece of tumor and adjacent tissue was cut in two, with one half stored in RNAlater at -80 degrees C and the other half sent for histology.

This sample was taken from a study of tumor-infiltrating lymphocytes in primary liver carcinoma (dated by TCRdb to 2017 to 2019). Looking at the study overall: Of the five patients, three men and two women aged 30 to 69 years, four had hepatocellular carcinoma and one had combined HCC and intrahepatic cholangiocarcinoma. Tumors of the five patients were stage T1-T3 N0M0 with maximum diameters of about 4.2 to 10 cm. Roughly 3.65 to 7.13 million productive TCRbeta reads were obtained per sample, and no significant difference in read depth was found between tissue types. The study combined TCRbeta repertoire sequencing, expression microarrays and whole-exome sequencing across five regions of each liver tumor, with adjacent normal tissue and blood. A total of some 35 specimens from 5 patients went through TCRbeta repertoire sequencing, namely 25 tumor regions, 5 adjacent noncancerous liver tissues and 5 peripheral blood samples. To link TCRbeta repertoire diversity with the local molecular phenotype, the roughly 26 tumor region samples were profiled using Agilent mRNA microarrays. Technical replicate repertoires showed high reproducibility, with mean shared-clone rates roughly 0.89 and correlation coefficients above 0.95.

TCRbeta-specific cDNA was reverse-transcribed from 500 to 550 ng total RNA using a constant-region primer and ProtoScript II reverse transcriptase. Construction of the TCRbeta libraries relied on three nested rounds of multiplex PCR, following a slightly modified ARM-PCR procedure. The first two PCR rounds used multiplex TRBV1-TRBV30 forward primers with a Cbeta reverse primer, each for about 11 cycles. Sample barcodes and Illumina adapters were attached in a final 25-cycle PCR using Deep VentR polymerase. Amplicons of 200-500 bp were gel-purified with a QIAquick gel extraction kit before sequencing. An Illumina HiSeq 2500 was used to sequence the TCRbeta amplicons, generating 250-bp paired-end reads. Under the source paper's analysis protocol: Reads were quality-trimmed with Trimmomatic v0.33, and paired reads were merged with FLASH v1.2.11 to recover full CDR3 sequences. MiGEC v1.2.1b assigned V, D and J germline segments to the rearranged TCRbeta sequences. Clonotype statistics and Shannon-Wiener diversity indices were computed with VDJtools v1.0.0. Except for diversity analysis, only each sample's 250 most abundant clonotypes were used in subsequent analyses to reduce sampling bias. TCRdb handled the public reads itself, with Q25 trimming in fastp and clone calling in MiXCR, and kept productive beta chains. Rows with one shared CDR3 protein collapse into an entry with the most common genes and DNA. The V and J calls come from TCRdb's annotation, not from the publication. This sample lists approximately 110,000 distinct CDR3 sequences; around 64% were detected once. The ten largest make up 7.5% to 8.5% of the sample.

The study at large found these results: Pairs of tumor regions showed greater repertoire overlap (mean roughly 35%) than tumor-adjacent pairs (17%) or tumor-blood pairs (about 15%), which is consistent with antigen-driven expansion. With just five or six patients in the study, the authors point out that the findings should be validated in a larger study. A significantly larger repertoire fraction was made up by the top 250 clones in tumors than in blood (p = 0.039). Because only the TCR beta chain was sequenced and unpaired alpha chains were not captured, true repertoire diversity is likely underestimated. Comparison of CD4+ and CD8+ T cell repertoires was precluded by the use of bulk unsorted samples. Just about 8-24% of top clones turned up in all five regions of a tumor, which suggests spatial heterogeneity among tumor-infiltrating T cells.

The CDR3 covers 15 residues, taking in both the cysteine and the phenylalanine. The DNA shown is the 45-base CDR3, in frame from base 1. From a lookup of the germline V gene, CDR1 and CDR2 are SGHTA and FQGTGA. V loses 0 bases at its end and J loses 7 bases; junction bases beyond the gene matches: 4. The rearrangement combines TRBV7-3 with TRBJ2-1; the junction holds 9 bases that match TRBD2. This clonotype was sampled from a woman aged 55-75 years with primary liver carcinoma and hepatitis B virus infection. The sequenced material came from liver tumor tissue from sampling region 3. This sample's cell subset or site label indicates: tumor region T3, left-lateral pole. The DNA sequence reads TGTGCCAGCAGCTTAACTCGCGGGAGGGGGAATGAGCAGTTCTTC. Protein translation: CASSLTRGRGNEQFF.